The 8 T cell receptor beta chains below come from one sample, sequenced in a study of regulatory T cells in long-lasting Graves disease. Described time point: newly diagnosed GD, antithyroid drugs for less than 3 months. There was RNA extracted from PBMCs, and the TCR library was made from it. Arm-PCR of CDR3 regions with iRepertoire HTBI primers generated TCR beta libraries. In TCRdb, the multiplex PCR reads were re-called with MiXCR into one record per CDR3 protein. The data contain over 300,000 distinct CDR3 sequences, roughly 16% of them seen just once; the ten biggest clones take up 22%. The input for sequencing was peripheral blood mononuclear cells (PBMCs), taken at new diagnosis, from a patient treated with antithyroid drugs. The origin of the receptors is a female donor with Graves disease.

This clonotype was observed many times. This sequence joins TRBV5-1 and TRBJ1-1, with a tentative D call TRBD1 (5 bases). Germline V gene data show CDR1 as SGHRS and CDR2 as YFSETQ. V lost 4 bases to trimming and J lost 5 bases, with 12 bases between them. The CDR3 runs 13 residues. The CDR3 reads CASSPRDETEAFF. The CDR3 DNA reads TGCGCCAGCAGCCCCCGGGACGAAACTGAAGCTTTCTTT.

This clonotype was counted between two and nine times. The rearrangement joins TRBV7-2 to TRBJ1-2, with D possibly being TRBD1 (5 bases). CDR3 size: 14 residues. V lost 1 base to trimming and J lost 7 bases, with 13 bases between them. In germline, CDR1 is SGHTA, CDR2 FQGNSA. The CDR3 nucleotides read TGTGCCAGCAGCTTAGTCTGGGGGGGAGGTGGCTACACCTTC. Translating gives CASSLVWGGGGYTF.

This clonotype appeared many times. V is TRBV6-1 and J is TRBJ1-5; the match to TRBD1 covers 7 bases. This CDR3 spans 13 amino acids. Germline V lookup: CDR1 MNHNS, CDR2 SASEGT. V was pared by 6 bases and J by 5 bases, with 4 bases of the junction left unmatched. The CDR3 region has the DNA TGTGCCAGCAGCGGAGACAGGGATCAGCCCCAGCATTTT. The encoded protein is CASSGDRDQPQHF.

V and J are TRBV7-9 and TRBJ1-6; D remains ambiguous. CDR1 is SEHNR, CDR2 FQNEAQ, per germline (reference sequence). The CDR3 sequence is 15 residues long. The germline V and J ends were trimmed by 2 bases and 9 bases, with 14 bases remaining between them. The CDR3 region is CASSLLAAPSSPLHF. CDR3 bases: TGTGCCAGCAGCTTATTGGCAGCCCCGAGTTCACCCCTCCACTTT.

This clonotype was seen repeatedly, ten times or more. The genes are TRBV3-1 and TRBJ1-1, with a possible D match to TRBD1 (6 bases). Per the germline V gene, CDR1 is LGHDT and CDR2 is YNNKEL (reference sequence). V lost 1 base and J lost 3, with 12 bases in between. The CDR3 has 15 amino acids. The chain's CDR3 is CASSQGDITYTEAFF. CDR3 nucleotides: TGTGCCAGCAGCCAAGGGGACATAACCTACACTGAAGCTTTCTTT.

To note about this clonotype: A much more abundant neighbour one base away suggests this may be a read error. This chain links TRBV27 with TRBJ1-5; 7 nucleotides align to TRBD1. CDR3 length equals 17 residues. Looked up from germline, CDR1 is MNHEY and CDR2 is SMNVEV (reference sequence). J gave up 3 bases and V 5 bases, and 13 bases lay outside the gene matches. DNA of the CDR3: TGTGCCAGCAGTCCTTACAGGGGCGAGCTACACAATCAGCCCCAGCATTTT. Protein: CASSPYRGELHNQPQHF.

The chain has TRBV5-4 and TRBJ2-1; no clear D. The CDR3 covers 12 residues. Germline V lookup: CDR1 SGHNT, CDR2 YYREEE (reference sequence). Between the trimmed V and J ends, which lost 1 base and 5 bases, there was a span of 4 bases. CDR3: CASSLWNNEQFF. DNA of the CDR3: TGTGCCAGCAGCTTGTGGAACAATGAGCAGTTCTTC.

This clonotype was observed at least ten times. V is TRBV12-3 or TRBV12-4 and J is TRBJ2-1, with a possible D match to TRBD1 (6 bases). V lost 5 bases to trimming and J lost 4 bases, with 9 bases between them. The CDR3 has 13 residues. The CDR3 here is CASSLTGYNEQFF. The CDR3 coding sequence is TGTGCCAGCAGTCTAACAGGGTACAATGAGCAGTTCTTC.